These 5 T cell receptor beta chains came from one sample sequenced in a study of shared clonotypes between healthy human individuals. Sequencing was performed with immunoSEQ multiplex PCR; in TCRdb, only in-frame clones are kept and a portion is missing. The sample includes around 1,000,000 clones, around three quarters of them seen just once. The sample comprised memory CD4+ T cells from PBMCs. The subset was: CD45RA-negative fraction. The receptor set was obtained from a man aged 18 to 30 in good health. Some clones in this sample may be carry-over from other donors' samples.

The J gene is TRBJ2-1, the V gene TRBV7-8, with no clear D. V was clipped by 5 bases and J by 4 bases, with 12 bases between them. The CDR3 has 14 amino acids. The germline V gene has CDR1 SGHVS and CDR2 FQNEAQ. DNA of the CDR3: TGTGCCAGCAGCCCTAGGCCCATTTACAATGAGCAGTTCTTC. This translates into CASSPRPIYNEQFF.

This sequence joins TRBV6-1 and TRBJ1-4; TRBD1 might be the D (5 bases). The CDR3 is 14 residues long. V was clipped by 7 bases and J by 2 bases, with 11 bases between them. CDR1 and CDR2 (germline): MNHNS, SASEGT. CDR3 region: CASNSRVTNEKLFF. DNA of the CDR3: TGTGCCAGCAATAGCAGGGTCACTAATGAAAAACTGTTTTTT.

The J gene is TRBJ2-7, the V gene TRBV7-2; the D gene is possibly TRBD2 (6 bases). V was trimmed by 1 base and J by 6 bases, leaving 10 bases between them. The CDR3 is made up of 13 amino acids. Germline V gives CDR1 SGHTA, CDR2 FQGNSA. CDR3 residues: CASSLVPAGEQYF. The CDR3 DNA is TGTGCCAGCAGCTTAGTCCCAGCGGGCGAGCAGTACTTC.

The gene calls are TRBV9 and TRBJ2-1, with TRBD2 as a possible D gene (5 bases). Germline V gives CDR1 SGDLS, CDR2 YYNGEE. The V end was cut by 2 bases, the J end by 5 bases, with 14 bases between. The CDR3 totals 15 residues. In DNA, the CDR3 is TGTGCCAGCAGCGTCGGACTTGAGAACCACAATGAGCAGTTCTTC. This codes for CASSVGLENHNEQFF.

The chain carries TRBV7-9 and TRBJ2-7; no clear D. V lost 2 bases and J lost 5, with 10 bases in between. This CDR3 region has 13 residues. The germline CDR1 and CDR2 sequences are SEHNR and FQNEAQ (reference sequence). The CDR3 reads CASSLLRIDEQYF. DNA of the CDR3: TGTGCCAGCAGCTTACTCCGGATCGACGAGCAGTACTTC.